This T cell receptor beta chain was found in a study of shared clonotypes between healthy human individuals (dated by TCRdb to 2019 to 2021). Study-level background: The cohort comprised a couple of women and a few men aged 18 to 49 years. Per donor, three plates each were used for CD4 naive and CD4 memory, two for CD8 naive, and one for CD8 memory. To estimate repertoire size and how much clonotypes are shared between individuals, the study performed deep sequencing of blood TCR repertoires from roughly five healthy adults. Libraries were prepared and TCR repertoires were sequenced by different laboratories using diverse techniques, in order to increase sequencing depth and limit assay-specific biases. Each donor's leukapheresis produced roughly between about 0.85 and 10 billion PBMCs. The study at large found these results: Naive subsets generally had larger estimated clonotype richness than memory subsets did. Incomplete sequencing was indicated by rarefaction of sorted-subset datasets, despite the large sequencing depth. Only blood was sampled, and tissue TCR repertoires likely differ from those in blood. Compared with non-shared clonotypes, the clonotypes found in all four sorted-subset donors had higher generation probabilities. Pairwise subsampling led to the expectation that sequencing depth would affect the degree of clonotype sharing among donors. The small number of donors limited the genetic and exposure-history diversity represented. Across a handful of donors, 5% to 6% of naive CD4, more than 3% of naive CD8, under 2.5% of memory CD4, and about 0.4% of memory CD8 clonotypes were shared.

The donors were healthy, HIV-negative adults with no recently reported acute infections or vaccinations. Only Caucasian adults living in Nashville, Tennessee, USA were represented among the donors. CD4+ T cells were enriched by magnetic negative selection, after which naive cells were positively selected on CD45RA and the negative fraction was taken as the memory subset. Blood was obtained by leukapheresis, after which PBMCs were separated by Ficoll-Histopaque density gradient centrifugation and cryopreserved in liquid nitrogen vapor phase. Analytical flow cytometry was used to check the purity and quantity of each magnetically sorted T cell population. Genomic DNA was isolated from each sorted fraction and quantified by UV absorbance on a Nanodrop 2000c. Using the deep immunoSEQ assay, multiplex PCR amplified TCR CDR3 regions from genomic DNA. For each cell subset, the extracted genomic DNA was distributed evenly across all wells of several immunoSEQ 96-well plates, and each plate served as one replicate. For sorted subsets, each replicate PCR was loaded with around 220 ng genomic DNA, equivalent to roughly 30,000 T cell genomes. Purified libraries were measured with a Qubit 3.0 fluorometer, size-checked on a Bioanalyzer 2100, and measured again with the KAPA Library Quantification kit. Every immunoSEQ 96-well plate was sequenced on a dedicated single-read 150-cycle Illumina NextSeq 550 flow cell. In the original analysis: Because only junctional sequences without quality scores were contained in the immunoSEQ output, filtering matching that applied to full-length reads could not be performed. Sequences were annotated with PyIR, a Python wrapper for IgBLAST v1.9, and V/J genes and CDR3 were assigned using IMGT germline references. Reads were filtered out if the reads had weak V/J assignments (E-value above 1e-6), no CDR3, stop codons, out-of-frame junctions, or ambiguous translated residues. A V3J clonotype was defined by an identical inferred V gene, J gene, and CDR3 amino acid sequence. To compute the percentage overlap between repertoires, the number of shared unique clonotypes was divided by the size of the smaller repertoire. RTK rarefaction, the Chao1 estimator, and Recon v2.1 estimates of unobserved clonotypes were used to assess repertoire richness. Generation probabilities for all TCRbeta clonotypes obtained by the gDNA method from a handful of donors were computed using OLGA. What TCRdb holds here is the immuneACCESS table cut down to in-frame rearrangements. Part of the clones is not present; checked against another copy, under half of the missing clones reflect an unresolved V gene, and the others are unexplained. That table furnishes V, J and clone size, whereas the DNA furnished D and trimming. The sample contains about 1 million clones, around 75% of them found a single time. Nearly 1.5% of the sample is in the top ten clones.

Regarding this clone: Its binding antigen is unknown. Base qualities are not provided; no much larger clone lies one nucleotide away.

The CDR3 spans 16 residues, from the cysteine through the phenylalanine. Only the CDR3 DNA is retained, 48 bases long and in frame from the first base. V is cut by 3 bases and J by 0 bases, and the space between the germline ends is 17 bases. The germline V gene (reference sequence) specifies GTSNPN as CDR1 and SVGIG as CDR2. The source is a man in his late teens or twenties in good health. The sequenced material came from memory CD4+ T cells sorted from blood. What the cell subset or site label conveys for this sample: CD45RA-negative fraction. The chain couples TRBV30 to TRBJ1-1; TRBD1 is a possible D gene, resting on 6 matching bases. The DNA sequence is as follows: TGTGCCTGGAGGACGAAAACAGGGACGATGAACACTGAAGCTTTCTTT. It specifies CAWRTKTGTMNTEAFF.